These 10 T cell receptor beta chains originate from one sample sequenced in a study of identical twins. TCRdb re-derived calls from the 5' RACE reads in MiXCR, one entry per CDR3 protein. The table has 500,000 to 600,000 distinct CDR3 sequences, around 20% seen once. These sequences were also reported in another study, on T cells expressing NK-cell markers.

The sequencing sample was made of CD4+ T cells sorted from blood. These receptors all stem from a woman under 30 in good health.

The rearrangement joins TRBV30 to TRBJ2-1; TRBD2 matches at 12 bases. The V and J ends lost 4 bases and 5 bases, in that order; junction bases with no gene match: 3. CDR1 is GTSNPN and CDR2 is SVGIG in the germline V gene (reference sequence). This CDR3 has 14 amino acids. The DNA for the CDR3 is TGTGCCTGGAACCGACTAGCGGGAGACAATGAGCAGTTCTTC. This encodes CAWNRLAGDNEQFF.

This clonotype showed up just a few times. The chain joins TRBV4-1 to TRBJ1-5; TRBD1 might be the D (5 bases). The CDR3 is made up of 14 amino acids. V was clipped by 1 base and J by 5 bases, with 9 bases between them. Germline V gives CDR1 MGHRA, CDR2 YSYEKL. As DNA, the CDR3 is TGCGCCAGCAGCCAAGGGGACGGGTATCAGCCCCAGCATTTT. Its protein product is CASSQGDGYQPQHF.

This clonotype was seen ten or more times. The chain couples TRBV12-3 or TRBV12-4 to TRBJ2-3, with D possibly matching TRBD1 (5 bases). With 5 bases removed from V and 4 bases from J, the gap between germline ends came to 16 bases. The CDR3 contains 15 residues. CDR3 sequence (DNA): TGTGCCAGCAGTCCCCAGGGCGTCCCGGCAGATACGCAGTATTTT. It yields the protein CASSPQGVPADTQYF.

This rearrangement joins TRBV20-1 to TRBJ2-2, with 15 bases matching TRBD2. The junction had 2 bases not matched to a gene; V was cut back by 3 bases and J by 6 bases. The CDR3 covers 15 residues. The germline V gene has CDR1 DFQATT and CDR2 SNEGSKA (reference sequence). The CDR3 DNA follows: TGCAGTGCTAGTCGGACTAGCGGGAGGGCCGGGGAGCTGTTTTTT. It yields the protein CSASRTSGRAGELFF.

This clonotype has more than one count but fewer than ten. This chain joins TRBV2 and TRBJ2-1, with 9 bases aligning to TRBD1. The J segment lost 7 bases and the V segment lost 1 base, leaving 5 bases of the junction unmatched. The length of the CDR3 is 15 residues. Germline CDR1 is SNHLY and CDR2 is FYNNEI. DNA of the CDR3: TGTGCCAGCAGTGAAGGGTGGGACAGGGTAAATGAGCAGTTCTTC. This codes for CASSEGWDRVNEQFF.

The V gene is TRBV6-1, the J gene TRBJ2-1; D is perhaps TRBD1 (5 bases). The V and J ends lost 6 bases and 0 bases respectively, with 15 bases between them. This CDR3 has 16 residues. The germline CDR1 and CDR2 sequences are MNHNS and SASEGT. CDR3 sequence (DNA): TGTGCCAGCAGATTCGACAGACCGAGCTCCTACAATGAGCAGTTCTTC. Residues: CASRFDRPSSYNEQFF.

The sample holds a few counts of this clonotype. The rearrangement links TRBV7-9 to TRBJ2-3; perhaps D is TRBD1 or TRBD2 (5 bases each). CDR1 and CDR2 from the germline V gene are SEHNR and FQNEAQ (reference sequence). The CDR3 runs 16 residues. V lost 3 bases to trimming and J lost 4 bases, with 17 bases between them. CDR3 protein: CASSFGFGTSPDTQYF. CDR3 DNA sequence: TGTGCCAGCAGCTTCGGGTTTGGGACCTCCCCAGATACGCAGTATTTT.

This clonotype was seen a handful of times. The V call is TRBV20-1, the J call TRBJ2-7; D might be TRBD1 (6 bases). This CDR3 is 15 amino acids long. The germline CDR1 and CDR2 sequences are DFQATT and SNEGSKA (reference sequence). Trimming stripped 5 bases from V and 6 bases from J, with 23 bases between. CDR3: CSAPKFWGLDSEQYF. The CDR3 DNA reads TGCAGTGCTCCCAAGTTCTGGGGTTTGGACAGCGAGCAGTACTTC.

This clonotype was seen only a few times. The chain is built from TRBV3-1 and TRBJ2-1, with TRBD2 identical over 7 bases. Unmatched junction bases numbered 3, after V lost 5 bases and J lost 2 bases. Germline CDR1 LGHDT, CDR2 YNNKEL (reference sequence). There are 14 residues in the CDR3. The CDR3 sequence: CASSGGVAYNEQFF. CDR3 nucleotides: TGTGCCAGCAGCGGGGGGGTCGCCTACAATGAGCAGTTCTTC.

The chain employs TRBV6-5 and TRBJ2-1; 9 bases map to TRBD2. The CDR3 is made up of 14 amino acids. V lost 4 bases and J lost 8; bases outside the gene matches: 6. Germline-derived CDR1 and CDR2 are MNHEY and SVGAGI. DNA for the CDR3: TGTGCCAGCAGTTCCCCGGGACTAGCATATGAGCAGTTCTTC. It is translated as CASSSPGLAYEQFF.